Below are 9 T cell receptor beta chains sequenced from a single sample in a study of shared clonotypes between healthy human individuals. TCRdb's copy holds only in-frame clones and misses some; the assay was immunoSEQ multiplex PCR. The table includes about half a million clones, around 77% detected once. The sample consisted of PBMCs. These receptors were collected from a woman aged 40 to 50 in good health. Some clones in this sample may be carry-over from other donors' samples.

The J gene is TRBJ2-1, the V gene TRBV5-1; D is unclear. With 3 bases removed from V and 3 bases from J, the gap between germline ends came to 10 bases. Germline lookup yields CDR1 SGHRS and CDR2 YFSETQ. CDR3 length equals 14 residues. The CDR3 DNA follows: TGCGCCAGCAGCTCACCGACACTCTACAATGAGCAGTTCTTC. Protein: CASSSPTLYNEQFF.

Turning to this clone: Other DNA sequences in this sample translate to the same CDR3. The CDR3 region has the DNA TGTGCCAGCAGCGTTGGGGGGGCCAAAAACATTCAGTACTTC. This gives the protein CASSVGGAKNIQYF. V and J are TRBV9 and TRBJ2-4, with a weak D call TRBD2 (6 bases). The germline CDR1 and CDR2 sequences are SGDLS and YYNGEE. V lost 2 bases to trimming and J lost 1 base, with 7 bases between them. The CDR3 spans 14 residues.

In its sample, this clone was seen once. A read error likely explains this, since a far larger clone differs by one base. The sample holds other DNA sequences that translate to the same CDR3. V and J are TRBV5-1 and TRBJ2-5; D remains unclear. The CDR3 covers 11 residues. The germline V gene encodes CDR1 SGHRS and CDR2 YFSETQ. V was clipped by 5 bases and J by 1 base, with 3 bases between them. CDR3 in DNA: TGCGCCAGCAGTTTCCAAGAGACCCAGTACTTC. Translation gives CASSFQETQYF.

This clone was seen only once. The chain combines TRBV28 with TRBJ2-5, with a weak D call TRBD1 (6 bases). The DNA matches TRBJ2-7 better at its end, which makes the J call doubtful. The germline V gene has CDR1 MDHEN and CDR2 SYDVKM. The CDR3 consists of 13 residues. DNA for the CDR3: TGTGTCTGCAGGGGTTACGGCTCCTACGAGCAGTACTTC. Its protein product is CVCRGYGSYEQYF.

Regarding this clone: Being one base from a much bigger clone, this may be a read error. This chain uses TRBV9 with TRBJ2-7, with 12 bases matching TRBD2. CDR1 and CDR2 from the germline V gene are SGDLS and YYNGEE. This CDR3 has 15 residues. After removal of 3 bases from V and 0 bases from J, the junction contained 1 base not matched to a gene. The CDR3 DNA follows: TGTGCCAGCAGCGAGACTAGCGGGAGCTCCTACGAGCAGTACTTC. This codes for CASSETSGSSYEQYF. Combining the CDR3 with reference TRBV9 and TRBJ2-7 gives the whole variable domain DSGVTQTPKHLITATGQRVTLRCSPRSGDLSVYWYQQSLDQGLQFLIQYYNGEERAKGNILERFSAQQFPDLHSELNLSSLELGDSALYFCASSETSGSSYEQYFGPGTRLTVT.

Turning to this clone: Germline and junction disagree at one end, which may indicate a read error. Other DNA variants within this sample encode the same CDR3. The CDR3 sequence: CASSLAPEDAEAFF. In DNA form, the CDR3 reads TGCGCCAGTAGCTTGGCCCCAGAGGACGCTGAAGCTTTCTTT. The chain joins TRBV5-1 to TRBJ1-1, with no clear D. The CDR3 runs to 14 residues. In germline, CDR1 is SGHRS, CDR2 YFSETQ.

V is TRBV30 and J is TRBJ2-1; a weak D match, TRBD1 (5 bases). The germline V gene has CDR1 GTSNPN and CDR2 SVGIG (reference sequence). V lost 0 bases, J lost 3 bases, and 6 bases lay in between. This CDR3 comprises 13 residues. The CDR3 sequence is CAWSVGDYNEQFF. In nucleotides, the CDR3 is TGTGCCTGGAGTGTAGGGGACTACAATGAGCAGTTCTTC. Full variable domain (remainder filled in from reference TRBV30 and TRBJ2-1): SQTIHQWPATLVQPVGSPLSLECTVEGTSNPNLYWYRQAAGRGLQLLFYSVGIGQISSEVPQNLSASRPQDRQFILSSKKLLLSDSGFYLCAWSVGDYNEQFFGPGTRLTVL.

The sample holds one count of this clone. CDR3 coding DNA: TGTGCCTGGAGTCCGACCGTGAACACCATATATTTT. Amino acid sequence: CAWSPTVNTIYF. This chain connects TRBV30 to TRBJ1-3; no reliable D call. V lost 2 bases to trimming and J lost 7 bases, with 9 bases between them. Germline V gene data show CDR1 as GTSNPN and CDR2 as SVGIG (reference sequence). The CDR3 consists of 12 residues.

Many counts were recorded for this clone. The rearrangement links TRBV6-5 to TRBJ1-1, with no clear D. With 8 bases removed from V and 0 bases from J, the gap between germline ends came to 10 bases. Per the germline V gene, CDR1 is MNHEY and CDR2 is SVGAGI. CDR3 length equals 13 residues. The CDR3 here is CASVSNMNTEAFF. In DNA form, the CDR3 reads TGTGCCAGCGTCTCGAATATGAACACTGAAGCTTTCTTT.